This record concerns one TCR beta chain sequence. What it binds is not known. At collection, donors were nominally healthy, but unrecorded immune exposures were probable. The PCR ran on 60 Vbeta and 13 Jbeta primers. Some clones are missing from TCRdb's copy, which holds only in-frame ones; the method was immunoSEQ multiplex PCR. The data show about 160,000 clones, roughly 70% seen once. The sample originates from a study of cytomegalovirus exposure and HLA in healthy donors. Turning to the study itself: Of approximately 400 genotyped donors, 65% to 85% clustered with self-reported Caucasian donors. General study points: Associated with HLA alleles at 0.05 false discovery rate in a later analysis were over 15,000 TCR beta sequences. Reported results showed that the classifier diagnosed cytomegalovirus status with high specificity and sensitivity.

V lost 4 bases to trimming and J lost 0 bases, with 11 bases between them. CDR3 length: 15 residues. From germline, CDR1 is MNHEY and CDR2 SVGAGI. This TCR was sampled from a man aged 35 to 55 in good health and CMV-seropositive. The sequencing input was PBMCs. The chain couples TRBV6-5 to TRBJ2-3; D remains unclear. The CDR3 here is CASSFGTPSTDTQYF. The CDR3 nucleotides read TGTGCCAGCAGTTTTGGTACACCTAGCACAGATACGCAGTATTTT.